The 29 T cell receptor beta chains reported below all come from one sample, sequenced in a study of PD-L1 blockade in urothelial cancer. Time point specified: pretreatment peripheral blood. Here immunoSEQ multiplex PCR was the method, and the copy in TCRdb shows in-frame clones only, minus some. The top ten clones hold 13% to 15% of a sample with tens of thousands of clones, more than 75% of them seen once. The source material was PBMCs, sampled around atezolizumab (anti-PD-L1) treatment. The source of these receptors is a man aged 55 to 70 with urothelial cancer.

The V and J genes are TRBV28 and TRBJ2-1, with unresolved D. The germline V gene has CDR1 MDHEN and CDR2 SYDVKM. This CDR3 is 12 amino acids long. The V end was cut by 6 bases, the J end by 1 base, with 4 bases between. The CDR3 region is CASRTSYNEQFF. The CDR3 nucleotides are TGTGCCAGCAGAACATCCTACAATGAGCAGTTCTTC.

This sequence joins TRBV25-1 and TRBJ2-2; the D is unclear. The CDR3 spans 14 residues. Germline assignment: CDR1 MGHDK and CDR2 SYGVNS. The V and J ends lost 2 bases and 0 bases respectively, with 4 bases between them. CDR3 sequence: CASSEPANTGELFF. In nucleotides, the CDR3 is TGTGCCAGCAGTGAACCGGCGAACACCGGGGAGCTGTTTTTT.

The chain couples TRBV2 to TRBJ2-7, with TRBD1 identical over 8 bases. Trimming took 6 bases from V and 5 from J; bases not matched to a gene: 12. Germline CDR1 is SNHLY and CDR2 is FYNNEI. CDR3 length: 15 amino acids. For the CDR3, the DNA is TGTGCCAGCAGGTGGGGGGCGGACAGGGAGGACGAGCAGTACTTC. Translated, it gives CASRWGADREDEQYF.

This chain connects TRBV25-1 to TRBJ1-2; D may be TRBD1 (6 bases). The germline V gene encodes CDR1 MGHDK and CDR2 SYGVNS. The CDR3 loop spans 13 amino acids. Trimming cost V 4 bases and J 7 bases, with 13 bases left between them. Here the CDR3 DNA reads TGTGCCAGCAGTGGCTTCACAGGGTTTGGCTACACCTTC. Translating it yields CASSGFTGFGYTF.

The chain uses TRBV5-1 and TRBJ2-3, with TRBD2 matching 10 bases. The germline V gene has CDR1 SGHRS and CDR2 YFSETQ. V lost 0 bases to trimming and J lost 4 bases; unmatched junction nucleotides: 2. CDR3 length: 15 residues. CDR3 protein: CASSLVSGRSDTQYF. CDR3 DNA sequence: TGCGCCAGCAGCTTGGTTAGCGGGAGGTCAGATACGCAGTATTTT. The full variable domain, in which reference TRBV5-1 and TRBJ2-3 provide the parts outside the CDR3, is KAGVTQTPRYLIKTRGQQVTLSCSPISGHRSVSWYQQTPGQGLQFLFEYFSETQRNKGNFPGRFSGRQFSNSRSEMNVSTLELGDSALYLCASSLVSGRSDTQYFGPGTRLTVL.

This chain connects TRBV5-1 to TRBJ2-1; TRBD2 matches at 9 bases. The trim removed 0 bases at V and 6 bases at J, leaving 1 base unmatched. Germline CDR1 and CDR2: SGHRS and YFSETQ. This CDR3 spans 14 amino acids. CDR3 nucleotide sequence: TGCGCCAGCAGCTTGGTGCGGGAGGGCAATGAGCAGTTCTTC. It specifies CASSLVREGNEQFF.

The V and J genes are TRBV2 and TRBJ2-5, with 10 bases matching TRBD2. The CDR3 runs to 14 residues. V dropped 6 bases and J dropped 5; count of bases not matched to a gene: 6. Per germline, CDR1 SNHLY and CDR2 FYNNEI. The CDR3 reads CASRTTSGDETQYF. The CDR3 coding sequence is TGTGCCAGCAGGACTACTAGCGGGGACGAGACCCAGTACTTC.

CDR3 DNA sequence: TGCAGCGTTGGAGGTCCCTACGAGCAGTACTTC. Protein: CSVGGPYEQYF. This chain connects TRBV29-1 to TRBJ2-7; D is unclear. The V end lost 4 bases, the J end lost 2 bases, and 6 bases lay between the germline ends. Germline V lookup: CDR1 SQVTM, CDR2 ANQGSEA. CDR3 length equals 11 residues.

The V and J genes are TRBV9 and TRBJ2-2, with D unresolved. The length of the CDR3 is 14 residues. The germline gives CDR1 SGDLS, CDR2 YYNGEE. With 3 bases removed from V and 3 bases from J, the gap between germline ends came to 9 bases. The CDR3 nucleotides are TGTGCCAGCAGCGCACCTGCGGACACCGGGGAGCTGTTTTTT. Its protein is CASSAPADTGELFF. Drawing the rest from reference TRBV9 and TRBJ2-2, the complete variable domain is DSGVTQTPKHLITATGQRVTLRCSPRSGDLSVYWYQQSLDQGLQFLIQYYNGEERAKGNILERFSAQQFPDLHSELNLSSLELGDSALYFCASSAPADTGELFFGEGSRLTVL.

The chain couples TRBV7-8 to TRBJ2-1, with 11 bases matching TRBD2. The germline gives CDR1 SGHVS, CDR2 FQNEAQ. This CDR3 contains 16 residues. The J segment lost 0 bases and the V segment lost 5 bases, leaving 3 bases of the junction unmatched. In DNA, the CDR3 is TGTGCCAGCAGCGGGACTAGCGGAAGCTCCTACAATGAGCAGTTCTTC. Protein product: CASSGTSGSSYNEQFF.

The rearrangement links TRBV19 to TRBJ1-1; D gene unclear. Germline CDR1 is LNHDA and CDR2 is SQIVND (reference sequence). The ends were cut back, 3 bases at V and 1 base at J, with 6 bases in the middle. There are 13 residues in the CDR3. The DNA for the CDR3 is TGTGCCAGTAGTATCCCAGGGAACACTGAAGCTTTCTTT. Amino acids: CASSIPGNTEAFF.

This rearrangement joins TRBV19 to TRBJ2-5, with 10 bases that match TRBD1. Germline V gene lookup returns CDR1 LNHDA and CDR2 SQIVND (reference sequence). Trimming removed 5 bases from V and 2 bases from J; junction bases left unmatched: 5. The CDR3 is 15 amino acids. CDR3 nucleotide sequence: TGTGCCAGTAGTTCCCGGGACAGGGGACAAGAGACCCAGTACTTC. Protein: CASSSRDRGQETQYF.

The J gene is TRBJ2-1, the V gene TRBV10-2; D may be TRBD2 (6 bases). CDR1 and CDR2 from the germline V gene are WSHSY and SAAADI. Trimming took 8 bases from V and 7 from J, leaving 15 bases between them. The CDR3 spans 13 residues. This CDR3 is CASRDLGYNEQFF. The DNA for the CDR3 is TGCGCCAGCCGGGACTTAGGGTATAATGAGCAGTTCTTC.

V usage is TRBV4-1 and J usage is TRBJ2-7; no clear D gene. The germline V gene encodes CDR1 MGHRA and CDR2 YSYEKL. Trimming took off 5 bases at V and 0 bases at J, with 23 bases between the two ends. The CDR3 length is 18 residues. The CDR3 protein is CASSKNAERLTSSYEQYF. In DNA form, the CDR3 reads TGCGCCAGCAGCAAAAATGCTGAGCGTCTGACGAGCTCCTACGAGCAGTACTTC.

Ten or more counts support this clone. This chain connects TRBV6-1 to TRBJ2-7, with 7 bases that match TRBD1. V gave up 8 bases and J gave up 6 bases; unmatched junction bases: 7. CDR1 is MNHNS and CDR2 is SASEGT in the germline V gene. This CDR3 is built from 12 residues. The DNA for the CDR3 is TGTGCCAGCCGGATCTCAGGGGGCGAGCAGTACTTC. Its translation is CASRISGGEQYF.

A single count supports this clone. The chain is built from TRBV2 and TRBJ1-2, with D unclear. Trimming removed 6 bases from V and 2 bases from J, with 7 bases in between. Germline values: CDR1 SNHLY, CDR2 FYNNEI. This CDR3 contains 12 residues. The CDR3 sequence is CASSAFNYGYTF. The DNA of the CDR3 is TGTGCCAGCAGCGCGTTCAACTATGGCTACACCTTC.

J is TRBJ2-1 and V is TRBV5-1; 7 nucleotides line up with TRBD2. V lost 0 bases to trimming and J lost 6 bases; unmatched junction nucleotides: 18. Germline V gives CDR1 SGHRS, CDR2 YFSETQ. The CDR3 totals 19 residues. CDR3 sequence: CASSLVGRERPNRRNEQFF. Written as DNA, the CDR3 is TGCGCCAGCAGCTTGGTTGGGCGGGAGAGACCGAATAGGCGCAATGAGCAGTTCTTC.

This chain connects TRBV6-1 to TRBJ1-1, with 7 bases fitting TRBD1. This CDR3 is built from 15 residues. Germline trimming cut 8 bases from V and 8 bases from J; bases unmatched to any gene: 17. The germline CDR1 and CDR2 sequences are MNHNS and SASEGT. CDR3 coding DNA: TGTGCCAGCTCGGGCGTTTCCCTAGGGACAGCCGAAGCTTTCTTT. Residues: CASSGVSLGTAEAFF.

The chain is built from TRBV6-5 and TRBJ2-7, with 12 bases aligning to TRBD2. With 0 bases clipped from V and 5 bases from J, the junction kept 5 bases outside the gene matches. This CDR3 has 16 amino acids. CDR1 MNHEY and CDR2 SVGAGI come from the germline V gene. CDR3 protein: CASSYSTSGSGNEQYF. CDR3 sequence (DNA): TGTGCCAGCAGTTACTCGACTAGCGGGAGTGGGAACGAGCAGTACTTC.

The CDR3 is CASSLWTGSSYEQYF. In nucleotides, the CDR3 is TGTGCCAGCAGCTTATGGACCGGGAGTTCCTACGAGCAGTACTTC. This chain joins TRBV11-2 and TRBJ2-7; D may be TRBD2 (6 bases). Between the trimmed V and J ends, which lost 2 bases and 1 base, there was a span of 12 bases. CDR3 length: 15 residues. Germline V CDR1 and CDR2: SGHAT, FQNNGV. The entire variable domain, with the rest obtained from reference TRBV11-2 and TRBJ2-7, is as follows: EAGVAQSPRYKIIEKRQSVAFWCNPISGHATLYWYQQILGQGPKLLIQFQNNGVVDDSQLPKDRFSAERLKGVDSTLKIQPAKLEDSAVYLCASSLWTGSSYEQYFGPGTRLTVT.

The chain carries TRBV5-1 and TRBJ2-6; 14 positions match TRBD2. J lost 0 bases, V lost 4 bases, and 9 bases had no gene match. Germline V gene lookup returns CDR1 SGHRS and CDR2 YFSETQ. This CDR3 region has 20 residues. The CDR3 spells CASSNSRTSGGISGANVLTF. The CDR3 region has the DNA TGCGCCAGCAGCAACTCCAGGACTAGCGGGGGGATCTCTGGGGCCAACGTCCTGACTTTC. Filled out from reference TRBV5-1 and TRBJ2-6, the complete variable domain reads KAGVTQTPRYLIKTRGQQVTLSCSPISGHRSVSWYQQTPGQGLQFLFEYFSETQRNKGNFPGRFSGRQFSNSRSEMNVSTLELGDSALYLCASSNSRTSGGISGANVLTFGAGSRLTVL.

This clone has only one observation. The rearrangement links TRBV19 to TRBJ1-5; the D is unclear. Germline V gives CDR1 LNHDA, CDR2 SQIVND (reference sequence). The CDR3 has 13 amino acids. Deletions cut 6 bases from V and 2 bases from J, with 8 bases between. DNA for the CDR3: TGTGCCAGTAGGTTAGTTGGCAATCAGCCCCAGCATTTT. Translated, it gives CASRLVGNQPQHF.

This sequence joins TRBV5-6 and TRBJ2-7, with a possible D match to TRBD1 (5 bases). Germline CDR1 and CDR2: SGHDT and YYEEEE. CDR3 length: 13 residues. Deletions cut 2 bases from V and 5 bases from J, with 11 bases between. The CDR3: CASSFPGLDEQYF. The CDR3 nucleotides read TGTGCCAGCAGCTTCCCAGGGCTGGACGAGCAGTACTTC. Complete variable domain (other parts from reference TRBV5-6 and TRBJ2-7): DAGVTQSPTHLIKTRGQQVTLRCSPKSGHDTVSWYQQALGQGPQFIFQYYEEEERQRGNFPDRFSGHQFPNYSSELNVNALLLGDSALYLCASSFPGLDEQYFGPGTRLTVT.

The J gene is TRBJ2-7, the V gene TRBV2; tentatively, D is TRBD2 (6 bases). CDR1 and CDR2 (germline): SNHLY, FYNNEI. This CDR3 is 14 amino acids long. Between the trimmed V and J ends, which lost 5 bases and 4 bases, there was a span of 15 bases. The CDR3 loop reads CASSPPGELYEQYF. In DNA form, the CDR3 reads TGTGCCAGCAGTCCACCGGGGGAATTATACGAGCAGTACTTC.

V and J are TRBV5-1 and TRBJ2-1, with 11 positions matching TRBD2. V dropped 5 bases and J dropped 0; count of bases not matched to a gene: 4. This CDR3 contains 16 residues. Germline loops: CDR1 SGHRS, CDR2 YFSETQ. Written as DNA, the CDR3 is TGCGCCAGCAGTTTTAGCGGGGGGGTCTCCTACAATGAGCAGTTCTTC. Its translation is CASSFSGGVSYNEQFF.

The CDR3 sequence is CASSYPKGEPGEQYF. CDR3 bases: TGTGCCAGCAGTTACCCGAAAGGGGAACCGGGCGAGCAGTACTTC. The V and J genes are TRBV6-6 and TRBJ2-7; a possible D gene is TRBD1 (5 bases). Trimming left V 2 bases short and J 6 bases short, with 17 bases between. This CDR3 has 15 residues. CDR1 and CDR2 (germline): MNHNY, SVGAGI (reference sequence).

The genes are TRBV18 and TRBJ1-5, with 10 bases lining up with TRBD1. V lost 3 bases, J lost 7 bases, and 12 bases stayed unmatched. The CDR3 covers 17 residues. The germline CDR1 and CDR2 sequences are KGHSH and LQKENI. CDR3: CASSPQTGTGEYQPQHF. As DNA, the CDR3 is TGTGCCAGCTCACCCCAGACCGGGACAGGGGAGTACCAGCCCCAGCATTTT.

The chain links TRBV27 to TRBJ2-7, with 9 bases matching TRBD2. Germline trimming cut 0 bases from V and 3 bases from J; bases unmatched to any gene: 0. From germline, CDR1 is MNHEY and CDR2 SMNVEV (reference sequence). CDR3 size: 14 residues. CDR3 amino acids: CASSLSTSGYEQYF. The CDR3 DNA is TGTGCCAGCAGTTTATCGACTAGCGGCTACGAGCAGTACTTC.

V usage is TRBV10-1 and J usage is TRBJ2-1, with TRBD2 as a possible D gene (6 bases). The V end was cut by 2 bases, the J end by 8 bases, with 10 bases between. Germline V gene data show CDR1 as WNHNN and CDR2 as SYGVQD (reference sequence). The CDR3 runs to 13 residues. CDR3 loop: CASSEPASDEQFF. CDR3 bases: TGCGCCAGCAGTGAGCCGGCTAGCGATGAGCAGTTCTTC.